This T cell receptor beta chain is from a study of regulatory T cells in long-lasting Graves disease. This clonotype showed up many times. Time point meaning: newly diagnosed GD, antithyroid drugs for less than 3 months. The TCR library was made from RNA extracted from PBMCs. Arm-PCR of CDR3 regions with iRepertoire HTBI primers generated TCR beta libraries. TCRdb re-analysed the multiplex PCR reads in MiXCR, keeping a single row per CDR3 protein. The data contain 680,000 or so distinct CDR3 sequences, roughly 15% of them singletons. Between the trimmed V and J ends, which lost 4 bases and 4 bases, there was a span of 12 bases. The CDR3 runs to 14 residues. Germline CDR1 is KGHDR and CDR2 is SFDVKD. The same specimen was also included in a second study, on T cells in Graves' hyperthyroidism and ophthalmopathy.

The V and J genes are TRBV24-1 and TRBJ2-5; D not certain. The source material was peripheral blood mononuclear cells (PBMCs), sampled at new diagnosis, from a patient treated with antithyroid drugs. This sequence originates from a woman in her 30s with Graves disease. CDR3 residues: CATSDSRATETQYF. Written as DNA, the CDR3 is TGTGCCACCAGTGACTCTAGGGCTACAGAGACCCAGTACTTC.